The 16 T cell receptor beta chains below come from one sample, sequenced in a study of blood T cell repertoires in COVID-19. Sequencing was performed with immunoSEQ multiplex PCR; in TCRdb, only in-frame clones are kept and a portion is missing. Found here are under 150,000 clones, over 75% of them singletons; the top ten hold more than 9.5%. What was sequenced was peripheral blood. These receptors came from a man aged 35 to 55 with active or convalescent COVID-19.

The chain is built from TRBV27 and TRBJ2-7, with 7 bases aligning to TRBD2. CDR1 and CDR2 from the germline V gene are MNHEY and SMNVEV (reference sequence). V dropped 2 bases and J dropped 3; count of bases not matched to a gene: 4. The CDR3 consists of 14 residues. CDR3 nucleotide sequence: TGTGCCAGCAGTTTAAGGACTAGTGGCTACGAGCAGTACTTC. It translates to CASSLRTSGYEQYF.

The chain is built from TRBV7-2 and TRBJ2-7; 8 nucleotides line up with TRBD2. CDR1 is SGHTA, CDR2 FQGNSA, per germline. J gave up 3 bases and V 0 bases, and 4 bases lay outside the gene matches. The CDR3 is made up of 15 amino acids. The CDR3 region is CASSLARLAGYEQYF. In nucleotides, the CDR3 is TGTGCCAGCAGCTTAGCGAGGCTAGCGGGCTACGAGCAGTACTTC. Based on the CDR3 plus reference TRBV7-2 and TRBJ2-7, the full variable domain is GAGVSQSPSNKVTEKGKDVELRCDPISGHTALYWYRQSLGQGLEFLIYFQGNSAPDKSGLPSDRFSAERTGGSVSTLTIQRTQQEDSAVYLCASSLARLAGYEQYFGPGTRLTVT.

The CDR3 sequence is CASSWKGSGTQNPYNSPLHF. CDR3 DNA: TGTGCCAGCAGTTGGAAGGGATCCGGGACTCAAAACCCGTATAATTCACCCCTCCACTTT. The J gene is TRBJ1-6, the V gene TRBV27; tentatively, D is TRBD1 (5 bases). Germline V gene lookup returns CDR1 MNHEY and CDR2 SMNVEV (reference sequence). CDR3 size: 20 residues. The ends were cut back, 4 bases at V and 4 bases at J, with 26 bases in the middle.

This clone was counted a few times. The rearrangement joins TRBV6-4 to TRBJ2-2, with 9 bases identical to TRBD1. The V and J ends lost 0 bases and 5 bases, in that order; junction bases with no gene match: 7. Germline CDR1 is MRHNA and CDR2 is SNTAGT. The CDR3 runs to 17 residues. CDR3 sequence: CASSDSTQGAGTGELFF. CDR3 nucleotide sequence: TGTGCCAGCAGTGACTCGACACAGGGGGCGGGAACCGGGGAGCTGTTTTTT.

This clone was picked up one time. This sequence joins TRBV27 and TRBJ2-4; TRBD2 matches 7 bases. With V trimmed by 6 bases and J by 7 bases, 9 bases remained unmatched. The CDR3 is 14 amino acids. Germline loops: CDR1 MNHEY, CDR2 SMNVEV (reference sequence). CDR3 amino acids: CASSQSGGGNIQYF. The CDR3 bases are TGTGCCAGCAGCCAATCTGGGGGGGGGAACATTCAGTACTTC.

The CDR3 nucleotides are TGTGCCAGCAGTTCCGGCTCGACAGGTAACACTGAAGCTTTCTTT. Its protein product is CASSSGSTGNTEAFF. The chain uses TRBV27 and TRBJ1-1, with D perhaps matching TRBD1 (6 bases). CDR3 length equals 15 residues. V gave up 4 bases and J gave up 2 bases, with 14 bases separating them. CDR1 is MNHEY and CDR2 is SMNVEV in the germline V gene (reference sequence).

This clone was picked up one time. The CDR3 loop reads CASSYSMLNQETQYF. For the CDR3, the DNA is TGTGCCAGCAGTTACTCGATGCTAAATCAAGAGACCCAGTACTTC. This sequence joins TRBV6-5 and TRBJ2-5; D remains ambiguous. Per germline, CDR1 MNHEY and CDR2 SVGAGI. The CDR3 extends over 15 amino acids. The V end lost 0 bases, the J end lost 2 bases, and 10 bases lay between the germline ends.

CDR3 amino acids: CASRYNEQFF. CDR3 bases: TGTGCCAGCCGGTACAATGAGCAGTTCTTC. The chain combines TRBV2 with TRBJ2-1; D call uncertain. V lost 8 bases and J 4 bases, leaving 3 bases between the germline ends. This CDR3 spans 10 amino acids. Germline V gene data show CDR1 as SNHLY and CDR2 as FYNNEI.

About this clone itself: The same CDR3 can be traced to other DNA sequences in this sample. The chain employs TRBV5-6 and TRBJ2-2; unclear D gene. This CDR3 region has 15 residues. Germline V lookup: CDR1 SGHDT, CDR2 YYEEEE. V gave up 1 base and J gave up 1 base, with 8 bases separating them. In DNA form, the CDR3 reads TGTGCCAGCAGCTTGAGAACAGTGAACACCGGGGAGCTGTTTTTT. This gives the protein CASSLRTVNTGELFF. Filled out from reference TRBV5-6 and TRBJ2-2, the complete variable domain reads DAGVTQSPTHLIKTRGQQVTLRCSPKSGHDTVSWYQQALGQGPQFIFQYYEEEERQRGNFPDRFSGHQFPNYSSELNVNALLLGDSALYLCASSLRTVNTGELFFGEGSRLTVL.

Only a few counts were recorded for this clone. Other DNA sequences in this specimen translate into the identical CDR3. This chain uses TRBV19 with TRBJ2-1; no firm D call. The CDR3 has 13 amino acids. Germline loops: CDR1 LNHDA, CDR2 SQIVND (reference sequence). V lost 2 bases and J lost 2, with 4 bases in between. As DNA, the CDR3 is TGTGCCAGTAGTATACAGGCCTACAATGAGCAGTTCTTC. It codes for CASSIQAYNEQFF.

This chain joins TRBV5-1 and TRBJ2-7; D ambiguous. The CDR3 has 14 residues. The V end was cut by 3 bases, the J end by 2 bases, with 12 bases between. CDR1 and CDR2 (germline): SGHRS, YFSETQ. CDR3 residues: CASSSTAGTYEQYF. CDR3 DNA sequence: TGCGCCAGCAGCTCGACCGCAGGTACCTACGAGCAGTACTTC. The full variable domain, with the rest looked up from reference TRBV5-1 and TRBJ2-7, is KAGVTQTPRYLIKTRGQQVTLSCSPISGHRSVSWYQQTPGQGLQFLFEYFSETQRNKGNFPGRFSGRQFSNSRSEMNVSTLELGDSALYLCASSSTAGTYEQYFGPGTRLTVT.

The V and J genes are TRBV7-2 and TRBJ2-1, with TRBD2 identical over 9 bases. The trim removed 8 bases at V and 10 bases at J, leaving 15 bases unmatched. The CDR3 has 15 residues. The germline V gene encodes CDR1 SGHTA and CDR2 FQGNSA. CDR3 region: CASVTGTSRVWEQFF. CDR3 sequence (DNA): TGTGCCAGCGTAACCGGGACTAGCCGAGTTTGGGAGCAGTTCTTC.

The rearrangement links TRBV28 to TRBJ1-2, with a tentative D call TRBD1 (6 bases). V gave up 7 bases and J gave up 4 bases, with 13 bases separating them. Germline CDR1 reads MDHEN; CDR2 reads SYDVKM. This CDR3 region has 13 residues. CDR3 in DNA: TGTGCCAGCACCTCCAGGGGACCCTATGGCTACACCTTC. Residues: CASTSRGPYGYTF.

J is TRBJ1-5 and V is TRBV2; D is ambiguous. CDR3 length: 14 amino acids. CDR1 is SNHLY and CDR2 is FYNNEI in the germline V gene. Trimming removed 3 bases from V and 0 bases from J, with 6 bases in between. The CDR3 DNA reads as TGTGCCAGCAGTGACAGACTTAGCAATCAGCCCCAGCATTTT. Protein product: CASSDRLSNQPQHF.

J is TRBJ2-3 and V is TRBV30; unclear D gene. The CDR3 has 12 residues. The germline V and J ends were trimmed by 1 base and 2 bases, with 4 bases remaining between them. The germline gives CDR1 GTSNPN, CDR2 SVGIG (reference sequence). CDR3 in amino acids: CAWSAFTDTQYF. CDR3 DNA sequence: TGTGCCTGGAGTGCTTTCACAGATACGCAGTATTTT.

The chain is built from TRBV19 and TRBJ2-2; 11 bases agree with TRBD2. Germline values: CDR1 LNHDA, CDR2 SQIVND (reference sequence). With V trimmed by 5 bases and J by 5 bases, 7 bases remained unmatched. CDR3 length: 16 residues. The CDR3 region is CASSGRTSGLTGELFF. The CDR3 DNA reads TGTGCCAGTAGTGGGCGGACTAGCGGGTTGACCGGGGAGCTGTTTTTT.